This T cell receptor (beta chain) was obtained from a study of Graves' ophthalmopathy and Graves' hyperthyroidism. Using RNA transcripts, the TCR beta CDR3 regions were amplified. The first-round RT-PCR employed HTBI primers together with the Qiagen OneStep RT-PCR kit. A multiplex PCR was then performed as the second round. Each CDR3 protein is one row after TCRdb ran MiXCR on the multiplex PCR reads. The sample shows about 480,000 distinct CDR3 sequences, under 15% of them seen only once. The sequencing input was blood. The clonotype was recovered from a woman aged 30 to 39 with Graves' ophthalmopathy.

The CDR3 DNA sequence: TGCGCCAGCAGCTCCTATGACGGGGGGCTGGATGGCTACACCTTC. It codes for CASSSYDGGLDGYTF. The chain joins TRBV5-1 to TRBJ1-2; tentative D call: TRBD1 (6 bases). The CDR3 covers 15 residues. Germline lookup yields CDR1 SGHRS and CDR2 YFSETQ. V was clipped by 3 bases and J by 6 bases, with 18 bases between them.